Listed here are 18 T cell receptor beta chains from one sample, sequenced in a study of cytomegalovirus exposure and HLA in healthy donors. This PCR relied on a set of 60 Vbeta primers and 13 Jbeta primers. Generated by immunoSEQ multiplex PCR, the TCRdb table keeps only in-frame clones and is missing some. The sample holds some 140,000 clones, about four fifths seen once. The sample taken for sequencing was PBMCs. Receptors were obtained from a female donor in good health and CMV-seronegative.

The genes are TRBV19 and TRBJ1-4, with 9 bases identical to TRBD1. The CDR3 is 15 residues long. V was pared by 5 bases and J by 5 bases, with 6 bases of the junction left unmatched. In germline, CDR1 is LNHDA, CDR2 SQIVND (reference sequence). Here the CDR3 reads CASSSWGQGNEKLFF. The CDR3 coding sequence is TGTGCCAGTAGTTCCTGGGGACAGGGCAATGAAAAACTGTTTTTT. Filled out from reference TRBV19 and TRBJ1-4, the complete variable domain reads DGGITQSPKYLFRKEGQNVTLSCEQNLNHDAMYWYRQDPGQGLRLIYYSQIVNDFQKGDIAEGYSVSREKKESFPLTVTSAQKNPTAFYLCASSSWGQGNEKLFFGSGTQLSVL.

This clone was counted only a few times. This chain uses TRBV7-6 with TRBJ2-7, with TRBD2 matching 9 bases. V lost 1 base to trimming and J lost 4 bases; unmatched junction nucleotides: 5. From germline, CDR1 is SGHVS and CDR2 FNYEAQ. The CDR3 contains 15 residues. CDR3 sequence: CASSLVAGAAYEQYF. The CDR3, as DNA: TGTGCCAGCAGCTTAGTAGCGGGGGCTGCGTACGAGCAGTACTTC. Full variable domain (missing parts from reference TRBV7-6 and TRBJ2-7): GAGVSQSPRYKVTKRGQDVALRCDPISGHVSLYWYRQALGQGPEFLTYFNYEAQQDKSGLPNDRFSAERPEGSISTLTIQRTEQRDSAMYRCASSLVAGAAYEQYFGPGTRLTVT.

The gene calls are TRBV18 and TRBJ2-1, with a possible D match to TRBD1 (6 bases). This CDR3 is 20 amino acids long. Trimming took off 6 bases at V and 0 bases at J, with 27 bases between the two ends. Germline CDR1 is KGHSH and CDR2 is LQKENI. The CDR3 loop is CASSPFNPQGHFSSYNEQFF. The CDR3, as DNA: TGTGCCAGCTCTCCCTTCAATCCCCAGGGACACTTCTCCTCCTACAATGAGCAGTTCTTC.

This chain links TRBV6-5 with TRBJ2-5; D is perhaps TRBD1 (6 bases). Germline assignment: CDR1 MNHEY and CDR2 SVGAGI. The length of the CDR3 is 12 residues. V gave up 4 bases and J gave up 3 bases, with 6 bases separating them. DNA for the CDR3: TGTGCCAGCAGTTCAGGGGAAGAGACCCAGTACTTC. This sequence encodes CASSSGEETQYF.

This clone was observed a handful of times. This rearrangement joins TRBV6-6 to TRBJ1-3; D possibly corresponds to TRBD1 (6 bases). The V and J ends lost 8 bases and 3 bases respectively, with 14 bases between them. CDR1 and CDR2 from the germline V gene are MNHNY and SVGAGI (reference sequence). The CDR3 runs to 14 residues. CDR3 DNA sequence: TGTGCCAGCCGCCTACAGGGTAATGGAAACACCATATATTTT. Amino acids: CASRLQGNGNTIYF.

Comment on this clone: The sample holds other DNA sequences that translate to the same CDR3. The genes are TRBV18 and TRBJ1-2; D gene unclear. CDR1 is KGHSH and CDR2 is LQKENI in the germline V gene. Trimming took off 3 bases at V and 2 bases at J, with 7 bases between the two ends. The CDR3 spans 13 residues. The CDR3 DNA reads as TGTGCCAGCTCACCCGACACCAACTATGGCTACACCTTC. Encoded protein: CASSPDTNYGYTF.

The chain couples TRBV27 to TRBJ1-6; tentative D call: TRBD1 (6 bases). The CDR3 extends over 13 amino acids. V dropped 4 bases and J dropped 10 bases, with 11 bases sitting between them. Germline CDR1 reads MNHEY; CDR2 reads SMNVEV (reference sequence). The chain's CDR3 is CASSSFRGSPLHF. DNA for the CDR3: TGTGCCAGCAGTTCCTTCAGGGGATCACCCCTCCACTTT.

The chain is built from TRBV5-1 and TRBJ2-7, with 12 nucleotides matching TRBD2. J gave up 3 bases and V 0 bases, and 1 base lay outside the gene matches. The CDR3 is 15 amino acids. The germline V gene has CDR1 SGHRS and CDR2 YFSETQ. CDR3 DNA: TGCGCCAGCAGCTTGGGGGGACTAGCGGGCTACGAGCAGTACTTC. Its translation is CASSLGGLAGYEQYF.

The chain carries TRBV7-8 and TRBJ2-5, with D uncertain. V lost 5 bases and J 8 bases, leaving 18 bases between the germline ends. There are 14 residues in the CDR3. Germline CDR1 is SGHVS and CDR2 is FQNEAQ. This CDR3 is CASSPRLVGDTQYF. CDR3 DNA sequence: TGTGCCAGCAGCCCCCGCCTCGTTGGAGATACCCAGTACTTC.

The V gene is TRBV21-1, the J gene TRBJ2-3; no DNA check was done on the table's D call, TRBD2. TRBV21-1 represents a pseudogene. This CDR3 has 14 residues. The chain's CDR3 is CASSSSGSTDTQYF. The DNA of the CDR3 is TGTGCCAGCAGCTCCAGCGGAAGCACAGATACGCAGTATTTT.

CDR3 region: CASSLVRDRATGELFF. The CDR3 region has the DNA TGCGCCAGCAGCTTGGTGCGGGACAGGGCCACCGGGGAGCTGTTTTTT. The chain joins TRBV5-1 to TRBJ2-2; 9 nucleotides align to TRBD1. Trimming cost V 0 bases and J 4 bases; bases outside gene matches: 4. The germline V gene has CDR1 SGHRS and CDR2 YFSETQ. This CDR3 comprises 16 residues. Combining the CDR3 with reference TRBV5-1 and TRBJ2-2 gives the whole variable domain KAGVTQTPRYLIKTRGQQVTLSCSPISGHRSVSWYQQTPGQGLQFLFEYFSETQRNKGNFPGRFSGRQFSNSRSEMNVSTLELGDSALYLCASSLVRDRATGELFFGEGSRLTVL.

This clone was observed at least ten times. The J gene is TRBJ1-2, the V gene TRBV30; 8 bases map to TRBD1. Germline CDR1 and CDR2: GTSNPN and SVGIG (reference sequence). This CDR3 has 13 amino acids. J lost 7 bases, V lost 3 bases, and 7 bases had no gene match. The CDR3 is CAWRAGQVSGYTF. For the CDR3, the DNA is TGTGCCTGGAGAGCGGGACAGGTCTCTGGCTACACCTTC.

The gene calls are TRBV27 and TRBJ1-2; perhaps TRBD1 as D (5 bases). Germline V lookup: CDR1 MNHEY, CDR2 SMNVEV (reference sequence). The CDR3 length is 15 residues. The V gene lost 7 bases and the J gene lost 7 bases, with 22 bases spanning the gap. CDR3 residues: CASTSLRQGRGGYTF. The CDR3 DNA sequence: TGTGCCAGCACCTCCCTCCGGCAGGGTCGAGGTGGCTACACCTTC.

The rearrangement links TRBV7-6 to TRBJ2-7; D uncertain. This CDR3 has 16 residues. V lost 0 bases and J lost 2, with 14 bases in between. From germline, CDR1 is SGHVS and CDR2 FNYEAQ. CDR3 amino acids: CASSLAQATVTYEQYF. CDR3 DNA: TGTGCCAGCAGCTTAGCGCAGGCTACCGTAACCTACGAGCAGTACTTC.

In this sample, this clone turned up a few times. The gene calls are TRBV25-1 and TRBJ1-1, with D perhaps matching TRBD1 (5 bases). The CDR3 is 14 amino acids. Germline-derived CDR1 and CDR2 are MGHDK and SYGVNS. The V end was cut by 3 bases, the J end by 5 bases, with 13 bases between. The chain's CDR3 is CASSDLDSSTEAFF. CDR3 nucleotides: TGTGCCAGCAGTGACCTAGACAGTTCTACTGAAGCTTTCTTT. Together with reference TRBV25-1 and TRBJ1-1, the CDR3 gives the full variable domain: EADIYQTPRYLVIGTGKKITLECSQTMGHDKMYWYQQDPGMELHLIHYSYGVNSTEKGDLSSESTVSRIRTEHFPLTLESARPSHTSQYLCASSDLDSSTEAFFGQGTRLTVV.

The rearrangement uses TRBV29-1 and TRBJ2-5; tentative D call: TRBD1 (6 bases). Germline V CDR1 and CDR2: SQVTM, ANQGSEA. V was cut by 4 bases and J by 1 base, with 10 bases left in between. The CDR3 length is 13 residues. The CDR3, as DNA: TGCAGCGTTGGATGGGACACCCAAGAGACCCAGTACTTC. Amino acid sequence: CSVGWDTQETQYF.

In DNA, the CDR3 is TGTGCCAGCAGTGATCGGGGGTATCGGGATGAAAAACTGTTTTTT. This gives the protein CASSDRGYRDEKLFF. The chain carries TRBV2 and TRBJ1-4; D possibly corresponds to TRBD1 (5 bases). From germline, CDR1 is SNHLY and CDR2 FYNNEI. The V gene lost 3 bases and the J gene lost 6 bases, with 14 bases spanning the gap. The CDR3 consists of 15 residues. Variable domain in full (rest from reference TRBV2 and TRBJ1-4): EPEVTQTPSHQVTQMGQEVILRCVPISNHLYFYWYRQILGQKVEFLVSFYNNEISEKSEIFDDQFSVERPDGSNFTLKIRSTKLEDSAMYFCASSDRGYRDEKLFFGSGTQLSVL.

The genes are TRBV5-4 and TRBJ2-7; no definite D call. Trimming left V 0 bases short and J 0 bases short, with 7 bases between. The germline V gene has CDR1 SGHNT and CDR2 YYREEE (reference sequence). The CDR3 is 14 amino acids. The CDR3: CASSLESNSYEQYF. The CDR3, as DNA: TGTGCCAGCAGCTTGGAATCAAACTCCTACGAGCAGTACTTC.